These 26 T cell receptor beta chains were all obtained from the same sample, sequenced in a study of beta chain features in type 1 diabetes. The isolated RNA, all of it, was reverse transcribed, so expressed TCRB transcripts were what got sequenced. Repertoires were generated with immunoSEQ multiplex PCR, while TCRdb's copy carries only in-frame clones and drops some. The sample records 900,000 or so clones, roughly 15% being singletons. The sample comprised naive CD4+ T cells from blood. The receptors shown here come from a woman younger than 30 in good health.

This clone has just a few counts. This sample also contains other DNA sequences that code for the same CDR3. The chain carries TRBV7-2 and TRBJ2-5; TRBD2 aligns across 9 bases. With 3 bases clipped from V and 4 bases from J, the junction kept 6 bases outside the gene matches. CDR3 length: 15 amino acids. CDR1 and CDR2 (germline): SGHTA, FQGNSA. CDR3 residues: CASSLVAGVGETQYF. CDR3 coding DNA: TGTGCCAGCAGCTTGGTAGCGGGAGTTGGAGAGACCCAGTACTTC.

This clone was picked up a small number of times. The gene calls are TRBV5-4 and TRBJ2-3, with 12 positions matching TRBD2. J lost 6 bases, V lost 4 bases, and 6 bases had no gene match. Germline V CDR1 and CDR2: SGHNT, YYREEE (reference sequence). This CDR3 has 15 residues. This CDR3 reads CASSVPGTSGDTQYF. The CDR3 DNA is TGTGCCAGCAGCGTACCCGGGACTAGCGGGGATACGCAGTATTTT.

The CDR3 DNA sequence: TGCGCCAGCAGTGATCGGATTGGGAACACTGAAGCTTTCTTT. As protein: CASSDRIGNTEAFF. This chain uses TRBV10-1 with TRBJ1-1; D unresolved. Per the germline V gene, CDR1 is WNHNN and CDR2 is SYGVQD (reference sequence). The CDR3 runs to 14 residues. The germline V and J ends were trimmed by 3 bases and 1 base, with 9 bases remaining between them.

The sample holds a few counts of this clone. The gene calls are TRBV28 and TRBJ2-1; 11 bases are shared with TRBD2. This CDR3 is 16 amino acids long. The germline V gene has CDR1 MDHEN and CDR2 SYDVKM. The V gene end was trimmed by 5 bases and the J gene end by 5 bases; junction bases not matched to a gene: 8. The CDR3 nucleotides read TGTGCCAGCAGTACGTTGGGACTAGCGGCTGACAATGAGCAGTTCTTC. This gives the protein CASSTLGLAADNEQFF.

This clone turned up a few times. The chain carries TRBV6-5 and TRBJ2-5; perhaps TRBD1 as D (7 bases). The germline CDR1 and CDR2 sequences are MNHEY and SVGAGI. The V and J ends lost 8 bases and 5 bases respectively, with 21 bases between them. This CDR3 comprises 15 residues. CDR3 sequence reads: CASQPGGGIGETQYF. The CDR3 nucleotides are TGTGCCAGCCAACCAGGGGGAGGAATCGGTGAGACCCAGTACTTC.

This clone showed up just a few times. Here the CDR3 reads CASSIAQGSRHTQYF. CDR3 nucleotides: TGTGCCAGTAGTATAGCCCAGGGGAGCCGGCATACGCAGTATTTT. The genes are TRBV19 and TRBJ2-3; D is perhaps TRBD1 (6 bases). V was pared by 1 base and J by 7 bases, with 15 bases between. The CDR3 covers 15 residues. Looked up from germline, CDR1 is LNHDA and CDR2 is SQIVND (reference sequence).

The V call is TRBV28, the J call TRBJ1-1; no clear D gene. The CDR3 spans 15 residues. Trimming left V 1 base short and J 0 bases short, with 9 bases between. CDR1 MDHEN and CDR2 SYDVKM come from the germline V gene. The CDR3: CASSLLPRLNTEAFF. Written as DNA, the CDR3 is TGTGCCAGCAGTTTATTACCCAGGTTGAACACTGAAGCTTTCTTT.

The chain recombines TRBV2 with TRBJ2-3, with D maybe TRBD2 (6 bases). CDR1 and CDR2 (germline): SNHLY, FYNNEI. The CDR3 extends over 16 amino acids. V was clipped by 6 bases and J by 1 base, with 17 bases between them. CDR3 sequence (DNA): TGTGCCAGCAGGGACTACCCTGGGGCAGGCACAGATACGCAGTATTTT. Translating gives CASRDYPGAGTDTQYF. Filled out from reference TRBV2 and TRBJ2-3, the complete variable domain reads EPEVTQTPSHQVTQMGQEVILRCVPISNHLYFYWYRQILGQKVEFLVSFYNNEISEKSEIFDDQFSVERPDGSNFTLKIRSTKLEDSAMYFCASRDYPGAGTDTQYFGPGTRLTVL.

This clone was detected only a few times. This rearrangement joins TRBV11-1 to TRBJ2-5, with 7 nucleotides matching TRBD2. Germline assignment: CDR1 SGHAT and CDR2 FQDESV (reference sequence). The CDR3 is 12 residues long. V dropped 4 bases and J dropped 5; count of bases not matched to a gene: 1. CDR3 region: CASSSGRETQYF. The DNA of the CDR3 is TGTGCCAGCAGCTCCGGGAGGGAGACCCAGTACTTC.

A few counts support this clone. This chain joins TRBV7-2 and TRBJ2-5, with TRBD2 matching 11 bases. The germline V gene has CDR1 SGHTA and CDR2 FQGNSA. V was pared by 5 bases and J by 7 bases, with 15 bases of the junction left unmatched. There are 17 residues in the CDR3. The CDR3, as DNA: TGTGCCAGCAGCCGACACAACGATCTAGCGGGAGGAGCGACCCAGTACTTC. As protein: CASSRHNDLAGGATQYF.

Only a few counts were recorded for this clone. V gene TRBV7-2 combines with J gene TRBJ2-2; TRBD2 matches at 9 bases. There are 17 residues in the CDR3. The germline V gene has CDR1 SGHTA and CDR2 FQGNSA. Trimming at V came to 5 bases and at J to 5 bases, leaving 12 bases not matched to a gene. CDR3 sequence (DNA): TGTGCCAGCAGCCCGCATAGCGGGAGAGTGGTAACCGGGGAGCTGTTTTTT. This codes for CASSPHSGRVVTGELFF.

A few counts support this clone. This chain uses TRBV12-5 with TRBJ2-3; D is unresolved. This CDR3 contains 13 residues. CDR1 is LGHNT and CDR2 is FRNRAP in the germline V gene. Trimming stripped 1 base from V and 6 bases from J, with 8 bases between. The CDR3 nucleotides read TGTGCTAGTGGTTTGGGAGCTGGTGATACGCAGTATTTT. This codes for CASGLGAGDTQYF. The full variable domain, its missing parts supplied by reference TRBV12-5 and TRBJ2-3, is DARVTQTPRHKVTEMGQEVTMRCQPILGHNTVFWYRQTMMQGLELLAYFRNRAPLDDSGMPKDRFSAEMPDATLATLKIQPSEPRDSAVYFCASGLGAGDTQYFGPGTRLTVL.

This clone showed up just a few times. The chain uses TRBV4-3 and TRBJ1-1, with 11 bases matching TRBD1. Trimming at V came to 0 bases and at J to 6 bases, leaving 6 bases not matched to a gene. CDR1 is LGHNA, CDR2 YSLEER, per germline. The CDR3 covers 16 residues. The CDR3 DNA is TGCGCCAGCAGCCAAGATCATGGACAGGGGGCACCTGAAGCTTTCTTT. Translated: CASSQDHGQGAPEAFF.

The CDR3 sequence: CASRSSGRAQETQYF. The CDR3 DNA follows: TGTGCCAGCAGATCAAGCGGGAGGGCCCAAGAGACCCAGTACTTC. V is TRBV28 and J is TRBJ2-5; 10 bases are shared with TRBD2. CDR3 length: 15 amino acids. The V segment lost 6 bases and the J segment 1 base; nucleotides outside the gene matches: 5. Per the germline V gene, CDR1 is MDHEN and CDR2 is SYDVKM.

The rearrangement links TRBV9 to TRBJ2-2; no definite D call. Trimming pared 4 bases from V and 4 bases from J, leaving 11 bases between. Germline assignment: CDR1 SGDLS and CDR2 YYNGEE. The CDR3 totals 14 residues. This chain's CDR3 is CASSLASGTGELFF. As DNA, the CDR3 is TGTGCCAGCAGCTTAGCATCGGGCACCGGGGAGCTGTTTTTT. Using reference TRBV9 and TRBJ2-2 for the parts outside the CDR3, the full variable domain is DSGVTQTPKHLITATGQRVTLRCSPRSGDLSVYWYQQSLDQGLQFLIQYYNGEERAKGNILERFSAQQFPDLHSELNLSSLELGDSALYFCASSLASGTGELFFGEGSRLTVL.

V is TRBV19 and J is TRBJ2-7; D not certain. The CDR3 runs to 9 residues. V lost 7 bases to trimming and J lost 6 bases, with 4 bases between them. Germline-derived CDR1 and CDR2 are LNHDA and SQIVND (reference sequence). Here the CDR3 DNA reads TGTGCCAGTAATGGCGAGCAGTACTTC. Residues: CASNGEQYF.

CDR3 nucleotide sequence: TGTGCCAGCCCGGCGCCGAACTATGGCTACACCTTC. It is translated as CASPAPNYGYTF. The V call is TRBV2, the J call TRBJ1-2; D call uncertain. The CDR3 contains 12 residues. Germline V gene data show CDR1 as SNHLY and CDR2 as FYNNEI. V was trimmed by 8 bases and J by 2 bases, leaving 9 bases between them. Full variable domain (outside the CDR3, taken from reference TRBV2 and TRBJ1-2): EPEVTQTPSHQVTQMGQEVILRCVPISNHLYFYWYRQILGQKVEFLVSFYNNEISEKSEIFDDQFSVERPDGSNFTLKIRSTKLEDSAMYFCASPAPNYGYTFGSGTRLTVV.

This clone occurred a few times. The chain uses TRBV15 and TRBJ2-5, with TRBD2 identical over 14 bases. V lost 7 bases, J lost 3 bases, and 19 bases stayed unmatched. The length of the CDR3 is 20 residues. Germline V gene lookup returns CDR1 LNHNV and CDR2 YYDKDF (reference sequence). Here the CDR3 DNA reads TGTGCCACCATCTGCGTCTCCGGGACTAGCGGGAGACCCGCTAAAGAGACCCAGTACTTC. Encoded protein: CATICVSGTSGRPAKETQYF.

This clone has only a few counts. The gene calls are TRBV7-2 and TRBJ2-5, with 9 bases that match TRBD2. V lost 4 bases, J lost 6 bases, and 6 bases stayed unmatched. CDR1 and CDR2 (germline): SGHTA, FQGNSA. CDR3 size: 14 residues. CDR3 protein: CASSSLSGSKTQYF. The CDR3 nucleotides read TGTGCCAGCAGCTCCCTTAGCGGGAGTAAGACCCAGTACTTC.

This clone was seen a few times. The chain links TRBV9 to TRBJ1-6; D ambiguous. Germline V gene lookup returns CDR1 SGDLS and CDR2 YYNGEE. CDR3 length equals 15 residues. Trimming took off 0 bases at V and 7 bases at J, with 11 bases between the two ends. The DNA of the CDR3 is TGTGCCAGCAGCGTAGGGACGGTGGAAAATTCACCCCTCCACTTT. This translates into CASSVGTVENSPLHF. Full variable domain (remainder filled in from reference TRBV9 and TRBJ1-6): DSGVTQTPKHLITATGQRVTLRCSPRSGDLSVYWYQQSLDQGLQFLIQYYNGEERAKGNILERFSAQQFPDLHSELNLSSLELGDSALYFCASSVGTVENSPLHFGNGTRLTVT.

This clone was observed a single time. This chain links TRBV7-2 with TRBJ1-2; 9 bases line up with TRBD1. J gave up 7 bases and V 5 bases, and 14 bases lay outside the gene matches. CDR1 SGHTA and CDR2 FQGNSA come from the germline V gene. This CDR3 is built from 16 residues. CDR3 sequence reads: CASSLHFTGGVRGYTF. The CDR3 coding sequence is TGTGCCAGCAGCCTACATTTTACAGGGGGCGTACGTGGCTACACCTTC.

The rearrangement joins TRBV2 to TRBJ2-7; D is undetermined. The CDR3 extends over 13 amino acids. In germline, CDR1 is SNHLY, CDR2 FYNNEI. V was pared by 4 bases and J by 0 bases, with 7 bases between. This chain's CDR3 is CASSASPSYEQYF. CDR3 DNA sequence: TGTGCCAGCAGTGCAAGCCCCTCCTACGAGCAGTACTTC.

In DNA, the CDR3 is TGCGCCAGCAGCCAAGATAGGCAGCGATTCTACGAGCAGTACTTC. Protein product: CASSQDRQRFYEQYF. The chain uses TRBV4-3 and TRBJ2-7; no definite D call. Germline CDR1 and CDR2: LGHNA and YSLEER. The CDR3 is 15 amino acids. With 0 bases removed from V and 3 bases from J, the gap between germline ends came to 12 bases.

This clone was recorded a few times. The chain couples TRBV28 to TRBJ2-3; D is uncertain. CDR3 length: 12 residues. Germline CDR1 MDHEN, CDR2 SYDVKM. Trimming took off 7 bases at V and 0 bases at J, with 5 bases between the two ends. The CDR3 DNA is TGTGCCAGCACGCGGAGCACAGATACGCAGTATTTT. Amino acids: CASTRSTDTQYF.

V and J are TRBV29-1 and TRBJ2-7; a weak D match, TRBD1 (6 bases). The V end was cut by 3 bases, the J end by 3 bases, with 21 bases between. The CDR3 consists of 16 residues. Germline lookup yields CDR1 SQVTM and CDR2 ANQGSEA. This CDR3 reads CSVDSDRLIKGYEQYF. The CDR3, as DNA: TGCAGCGTTGACAGTGACAGGCTAATTAAGGGCTACGAGCAGTACTTC.

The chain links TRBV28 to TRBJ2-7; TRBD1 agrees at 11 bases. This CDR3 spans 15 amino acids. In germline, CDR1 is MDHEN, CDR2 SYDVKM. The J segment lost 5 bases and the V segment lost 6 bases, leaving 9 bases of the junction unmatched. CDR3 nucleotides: TGTGCCAGCAGGTCTAGCGGGACAGGGGGTAACGAGCAGTACTTC. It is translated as CASRSSGTGGNEQYF. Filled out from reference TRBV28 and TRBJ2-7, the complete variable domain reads DVKVTQSSRYLVKRTGEKVFLECVQDMDHENMFWYRQDPGLGLRLIYFSYDVKMKEKGDIPEGYSVSREKKERFSLILESASTNQTSMYLCASRSSGTGGNEQYFGPGTRLTVT.